Sequencing of this TCR beta chain was carried out in a study of TIL therapy for anti-PD-1-resistant metastatic lung cancer (dated by TCRdb to about 2021). Broadly, across the study: A median age of approximately 50 years (range roughly 38-85) and a median tumor PD-L1 proportion score of approximately 6.1% were recorded among enrolled patients. Most of the cohort had lung adenocarcinoma, a handful of tumors were EGFR-mutant and two were ALK-rearranged, and half of the patients were current or former smokers. Across the cohort, whole-exome sequencing showed a median non-synonymous tumor mutation burden of roughly 1.5 mutations per megabase. Tumor and peripheral blood T cell receptor beta sequencing was used to track clonotypes across tumor, expanded TIL product and serial blood samples. What the work shows at the level of the full study, not this receptor alone: Higher clonality and lower diversity were observed in expanded TIL cultures than in baseline intratumoral T cells (median clonality 6% vs 31%, p < 0.0001). The study protocol defined all tumor marker inferences as exploratory. High clonal turnover was observed in TIL culture, with many enriched product clones not detected in the baseline tumor, which suggested clonal contraction rather than faithful expansion. Because the cohort was highly selected, with more treatment-naive, never-smoker and oncogene-addicted patients than is typical, generalizability is limited.

According to the study, the label for this sample's time point signals: pre-treatment sample, taken before nivolumab and TIL therapy. Baseline tumor samples were excised metastases, mostly pleural nodules or supraclavicular lymph nodes, from the same resection used to grow TIL. Tumors were collected before any PD-1/PD-L1 blockade, after which patients were given nivolumab, and patients who progressed were given lymphodepletion, an infusion of expanded TIL and IL-2. Between late 2017 and early 2020, a dual-center phase I trial enrolled adults who had stage 4 NSCLC. The samples were drawn from an open-label, single-arm phase I trial testing tumor-infiltrating lymphocyte therapy combined with nivolumab in advanced non-small cell lung cancer. Parts of each resected tumor were snap-frozen in liquid nitrogen and kept at -80 degrees C. Using laser-capture macrodissection, tumor regions of interest were selected on H&E sections, then pulverized into around 16 mg aliquots and extracted using Qiagen Allprep kits.

At the junction V is shortened by 3 bases and J by 7 bases, with 16 bases in between. CDR1 and CDR2 were assigned from the germline V gene (reference sequence) as SEHNR and FQNEAQ. The CDR3 contains 16 residues, cysteine and phenylalanine counted. The read is trimmed to its CDR3 DNA, 48 bases read in frame from base 1. There are a few counts of this clone. Its antigen remains undetermined. Base qualities are not provided; no much larger clone lies one nucleotide away. TCR beta CDR3 regions were amplified from genomic DNA by bias-controlled multiplex PCR with the immunoSEQ v3 hsTCRB kit. TCR libraries were sequenced on an Illumina NextSeq 500 to some 2.2 million read pairs for survey level or 5-6 million for deep level. The source study handled its data this way. The immunoSEQ Analyzer software assigned V, D and J genes, filtered out non-productive sequences, and reported clonality. To compare repertoires between infused TIL and blood, productive Simpson clonality was used along with the Morisita overlap index of productive TRB rearrangements. TCRdb obtained this table from immuneACCESS and retained in-frame rearrangements with V and J assigned. These tables miss some clones; where compared with another copy, unresolved V genes account for less than half of the shortfall, and the remainder is unexplained. For V, J and clone size, that table is used; D and trimming come from the DNA. Recorded for this sample are 95,000 or so clones; 65% of them occurred a single time. The ten largest clones capture 11% of the sample.

The sequence links TRBV7-9 to TRBJ1-6, with no reliable assignment of the D segment. The input for sequencing was tumor tissue, taken at baseline. The TCR originated in a person aged 25 to 85 with non-small cell lung cancer. The CDR3 loop reads CASSFGSNIGNSPLHF. The nucleotides read TGTGCCAGCAGCTTCGGCAGCAACATAGGGAATTCACCCCTCCACTTT.